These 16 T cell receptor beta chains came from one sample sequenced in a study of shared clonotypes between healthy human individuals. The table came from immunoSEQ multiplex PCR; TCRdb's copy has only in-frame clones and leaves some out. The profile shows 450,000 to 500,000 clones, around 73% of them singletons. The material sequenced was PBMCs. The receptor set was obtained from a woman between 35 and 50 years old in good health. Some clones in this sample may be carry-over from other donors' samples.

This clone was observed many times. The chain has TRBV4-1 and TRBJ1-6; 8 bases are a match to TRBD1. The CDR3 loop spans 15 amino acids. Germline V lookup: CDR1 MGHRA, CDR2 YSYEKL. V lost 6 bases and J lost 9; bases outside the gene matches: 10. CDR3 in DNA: TGCGCCAGCAGGCGCACAGGGGGTAAGGGTTCACCCCTCCACTTT. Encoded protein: CASRRTGGKGSPLHF.

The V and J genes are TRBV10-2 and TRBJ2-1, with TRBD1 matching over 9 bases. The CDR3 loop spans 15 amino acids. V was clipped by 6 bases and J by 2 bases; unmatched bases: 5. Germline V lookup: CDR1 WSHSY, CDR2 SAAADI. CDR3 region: CASRTGTGTYNEQFF. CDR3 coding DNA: TGCGCCAGCAGAACCGGGACAGGGACCTACAATGAGCAGTTCTTC.

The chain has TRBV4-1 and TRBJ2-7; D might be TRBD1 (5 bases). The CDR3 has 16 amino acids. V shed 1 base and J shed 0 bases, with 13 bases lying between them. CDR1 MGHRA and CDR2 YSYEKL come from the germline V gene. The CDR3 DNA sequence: TGCGCCAGCAGCCAAGCCCCCGGACATAGCTCCTACGAGCAGTACTTC. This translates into CASSQAPGHSSYEQYF.

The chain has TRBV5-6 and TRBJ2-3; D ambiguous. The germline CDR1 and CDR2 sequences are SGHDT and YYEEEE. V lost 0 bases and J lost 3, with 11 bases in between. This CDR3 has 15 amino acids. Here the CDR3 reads CASSLVQLGTDTQYF. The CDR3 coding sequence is TGTGCCAGCAGCTTGGTCCAGCTTGGGACAGATACGCAGTATTTT.

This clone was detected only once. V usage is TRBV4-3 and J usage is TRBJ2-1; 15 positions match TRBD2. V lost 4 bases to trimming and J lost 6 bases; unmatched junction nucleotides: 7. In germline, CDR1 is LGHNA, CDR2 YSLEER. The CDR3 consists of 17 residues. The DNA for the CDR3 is TGCGCCAGCAGCCGGGGGACTAGCGGGAGGCAGTTCAATGAGCAGTTCTTC. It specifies CASSRGTSGRQFNEQFF.

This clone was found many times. CDR3 DNA: TGTGCCAGCTCACCAACGAGCCCCGAGAGAGGGGGCTACACCTTC. It specifies CASSPTSPERGGYTF. V usage is TRBV18 and J usage is TRBJ1-2, with D uncertain. V was cut by 2 bases and J by 8 bases, with 18 bases left in between. The CDR3 loop spans 15 amino acids. The germline V gene encodes CDR1 KGHSH and CDR2 LQKENI.

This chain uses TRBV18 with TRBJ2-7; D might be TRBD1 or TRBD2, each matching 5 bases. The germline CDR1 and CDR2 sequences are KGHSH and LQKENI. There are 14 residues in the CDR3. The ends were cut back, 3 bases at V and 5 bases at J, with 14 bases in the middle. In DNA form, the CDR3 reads TGTGCCAGCTCACCGTGGGGGAAAGGCGACGAGCAGTACTTC. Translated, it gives CASSPWGKGDEQYF.

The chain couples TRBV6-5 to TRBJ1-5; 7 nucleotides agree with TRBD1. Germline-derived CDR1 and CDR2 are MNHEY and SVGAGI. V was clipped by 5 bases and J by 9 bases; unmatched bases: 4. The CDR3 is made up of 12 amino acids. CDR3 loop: CASSPRTGPQHF. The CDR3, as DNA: TGTGCCAGCAGTCCCCGGACAGGGCCCCAGCATTTT.

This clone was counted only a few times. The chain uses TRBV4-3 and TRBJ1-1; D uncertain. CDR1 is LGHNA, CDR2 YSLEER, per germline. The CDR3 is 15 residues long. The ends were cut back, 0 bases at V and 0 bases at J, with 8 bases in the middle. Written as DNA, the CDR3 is TGCGCCAGCAGCCAAGAAGTCAGCTTGAACACTGAAGCTTTCTTT. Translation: CASSQEVSLNTEAFF.

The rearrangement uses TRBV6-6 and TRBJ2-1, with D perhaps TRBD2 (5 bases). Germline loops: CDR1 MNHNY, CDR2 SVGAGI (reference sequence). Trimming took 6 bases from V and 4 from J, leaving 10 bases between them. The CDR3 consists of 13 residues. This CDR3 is CASSLTRYNEQFF. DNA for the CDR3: TGTGCCAGCAGCTTAACTAGGTACAATGAGCAGTTCTTC.

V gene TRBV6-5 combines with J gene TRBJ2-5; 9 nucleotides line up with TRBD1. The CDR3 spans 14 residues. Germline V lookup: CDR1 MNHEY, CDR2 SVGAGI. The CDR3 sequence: CASTDRGLRETQYF. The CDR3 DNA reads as TGTGCGTCGACGGACAGGGGTTTGAGAGAGACCCAGTACTTC.

CDR3 sequence: CASSFTSGTTDTQYF. CDR3 bases: TGTGCCAGCAGCTTTACCAGCGGGACCACAGATACGCAGTATTTT. This chain joins TRBV7-8 and TRBJ2-3, with 7 positions matching TRBD2. Germline CDR1 and CDR2: SGHVS and FQNEAQ. CDR3 length equals 15 residues. V shed 3 bases and J 2 bases; nucleotides not matched to a gene: 5. The full variable domain, its missing parts supplied by reference TRBV7-8 and TRBJ2-3, is GAGVSQSPRYKVAKRGQDVALRCDPISGHVSLFWYQQALGQGPEFLTYFQNEAQLDKSGLPSDRFFAERPEGSVSTLKIQRTQQEDSAVYLCASSFTSGTTDTQYFGPGTRLTVL.

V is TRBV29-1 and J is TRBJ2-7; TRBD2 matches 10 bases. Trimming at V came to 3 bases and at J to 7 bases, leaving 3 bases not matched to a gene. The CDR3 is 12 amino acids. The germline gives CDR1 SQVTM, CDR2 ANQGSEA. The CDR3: CSVEGLAREQYF. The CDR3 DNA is TGCAGCGTTGAGGGACTAGCGAGGGAGCAGTACTTC.

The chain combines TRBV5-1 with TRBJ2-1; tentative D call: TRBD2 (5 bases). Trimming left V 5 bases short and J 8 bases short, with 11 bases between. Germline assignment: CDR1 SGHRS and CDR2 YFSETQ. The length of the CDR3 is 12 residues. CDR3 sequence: CASRHGIDEQFF. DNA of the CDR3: TGCGCCAGCAGACACGGGATTGATGAGCAGTTCTTC.

The CDR3 region is CASSLSGNIQYF. The CDR3 DNA follows: TGTGCCAGCAGTTTATCGGGAAACATTCAGTACTTC. The chain recombines TRBV27 with TRBJ2-4; D not certain. The germline gives CDR1 MNHEY, CDR2 SMNVEV (reference sequence). V shed 0 bases and J shed 6 bases, with 3 bases lying between them. This CDR3 spans 12 amino acids.

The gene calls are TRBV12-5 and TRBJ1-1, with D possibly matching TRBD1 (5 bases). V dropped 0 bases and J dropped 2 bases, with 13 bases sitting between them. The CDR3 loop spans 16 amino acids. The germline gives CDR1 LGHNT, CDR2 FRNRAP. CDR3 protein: CASGLVLGAINTEAFF. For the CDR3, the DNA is TGTGCTAGTGGTTTGGTCCTCGGGGCTATTAACACTGAAGCTTTCTTT.